These T cell receptor beta chains were read from a single sample in a study of blood T cell repertoires in COVID-19. Measured with immunoSEQ multiplex PCR; TCRdb has only the in-frame clones, and not every one. Of hundreds of thousands of clones in the sample, about 83% were seen once. Sample: peripheral blood. The receptors originated from a woman between 50 and 59 years old with acute or convalescent COVID-19. Both conserved end residues are part of each CDR3. The D gene is left open where the match is weak. Clone size appears in some rows only: once, few, many, or a class for an expanded clone.

D gene: TRBD1
J gene: TRBJ2-1
clone size: .
V gene: TRBV7-2
CDR3 protein: CASRANRGPNEQFF
CDR3 DNA: TGTGCCAGCAGGGCAAACAGGGGCCCCAATGAGCAGTTCTTC

D gene: .
J gene: TRBJ2-7
clone size: .
V gene: TRBV9
CDR3 protein: CASSPRDFSYGEQYF
CDR3 DNA: TGTGCCAGCAGCCCGCGGGACTTCTCTTACGGGGAGCAGTACTTC

D gene: .
J gene: TRBJ1-1
clone size: .
V gene: TRBV14
CDR3 protein: CASSRGMNTEAFF
CDR3 DNA: TGTGCCAGCAGTCGGGGGATGAACACTGAAGCTTTCTTT

D gene: .
J gene: TRBJ1-2
clone size: .
V gene: TRBV19
CDR3 protein: CASAGESNAGYTF
CDR3 DNA: TGTGCCAGTGCCGGGGAGAGTAACGCTGGCTACACCTTC

D gene: .
J gene: TRBJ2-3
clone size: .
V gene: TRBV29-1
CDR3 protein: CSVVRRGTDTQYF
CDR3 DNA: TGCAGCGTTGTTAGACGGGGGACAGATACGCAGTATTTT

D gene: TRBD1
J gene: TRBJ2-7
clone size: .
V gene: TRBV3-1/TRBV3-2
CDR3 protein: CASSQDGEPRGSVEQYF
CDR3 DNA: TGTGCCAGCAGCCAAGATGGGGAGCCCAGGGGGTCCGTCGAGCAGTACTTC

D gene: TRBD1
J gene: TRBJ1-2
clone size: .
V gene: TRBV6-1
CDR3 protein: CASSEGTGPHNYGYTF
CDR3 DNA: TGTGCCAGCAGTGAGGGGACAGGGCCCCATAACTATGGCTACACCTTC

D gene: TRBD1
J gene: TRBJ1-6
clone size: .
V gene: TRBV5-1
CDR3 protein: CASSRGQNNSPLHF
CDR3 DNA: TGCGCCAGCAGCCGGGGACAGAATAATTCACCCCTCCACTTT

D gene: TRBD2
J gene: TRBJ2-3
clone size: .
V gene: TRBV9
CDR3 protein: CASSPGLLAGGTDTQYF
CDR3 DNA: TGTGCCAGCAGCCCCGGGCTACTAGCGGGAGGCACAGATACGCAGTATTTT

D gene: .
J gene: TRBJ1-1
clone size: .
V gene: TRBV7-2
CDR3 protein: CASSFARNTEAFF
CDR3 DNA: TGTGCCAGCAGCTTTGCCAGAAACACTGAAGCTTTCTTT

D gene: TRBD1
J gene: TRBJ1-2
clone size: .
V gene: TRBV24-1
CDR3 protein: CATSDRQGRYGYTF
CDR3 DNA: TGTGCCACCAGTGATAGACAGGGGCGGTATGGCTACACCTTC

D gene: .
J gene: TRBJ1-4
clone size: .
V gene: TRBV15
CDR3 protein: CATSRDSKTREKLFF
CDR3 DNA: TGTGCCACCAGCAGAGATAGTAAGACTCGGGAAAAACTGTTTTTT

D gene: TRBD2
J gene: TRBJ2-7
clone size: .
V gene: TRBV18
CDR3 protein: CASSPERGRGYEQYF
CDR3 DNA: TGTGCCAGCTCCCCGGAGCGCGGGAGGGGCTACGAGCAGTACTTC

D gene: TRBD1
J gene: TRBJ1-2
clone size: .
V gene: TRBV6-5
CDR3 protein: CASTSDRANYGYTF
CDR3 DNA: TGTGCCAGCACCAGTGACAGGGCTAACTATGGCTACACCTTC

D gene: .
J gene: TRBJ1-2
clone size: .
V gene: TRBV14
CDR3 protein: CASSQDLRGQGGYGYTF
CDR3 DNA: TGTGCCAGCAGCCAAGACTTGAGGGGACAAGGTGGCTATGGCTACACCTTC

D gene: .
J gene: TRBJ2-1
clone size: .
V gene: TRBV28
CDR3 protein: CASHRTPLNNEQFF
CDR3 DNA: TGTGCCTCCCACCGGACACCATTAAACAATGAGCAGTTCTTC

D gene: TRBD2
J gene: TRBJ2-4
clone size: .
V gene: TRBV19
CDR3 protein: CASSRSRGMNNIQYF
CDR3 DNA: TGTGCCAGTAGTCGGTCGCGGGGGATGAACAACATTCAGTACTTC

D gene: .
J gene: TRBJ1-1
clone size: .
V gene: TRBV27
CDR3 protein: CASSLTRVNTEAFF
CDR3 DNA: TGTGCCAGCAGTTTAACCAGGGTAAACACTGAAGCTTTCTTT

D gene: .
J gene: TRBJ2-3
clone size: .
V gene: TRBV15
CDR3 protein: CATSSTIQDTQYF
CDR3 DNA: TGTGCCACCAGCAGCACTATTCAAGATACGCAGTATTTT

D gene: .
J gene: TRBJ1-6
clone size: .
V gene: TRBV5-1
CDR3 protein: CASSLEREMGSPLHF
CDR3 DNA: TGCGCCAGCAGCTTGGAGAGGGAAATGGGTTCACCCCTCCACTTT

D gene: TRBD2
J gene: TRBJ2-1
clone size: .
V gene: TRBV24-1
CDR3 protein: CATSDRASGRLGDEQFF
CDR3 DNA: TGTGCCACCAGTGATAGGGCTAGCGGGAGGCTCGGGGATGAGCAGTTCTTC

D gene: TRBD2
J gene: TRBJ2-3
clone size: .
V gene: TRBV5-4
CDR3 protein: CASSPSGGAGTDTQYF
CDR3 DNA: TGTGCCAGCAGCCCTAGCGGAGGGGCGGGCACAGATACGCAGTATTTT

D gene: .
J gene: TRBJ2-3
clone size: .
V gene: TRBV27
CDR3 protein: CASSLTPYGEYTDTQYF
CDR3 DNA: TGTGCCAGCAGTTTAACCCCCTACGGGGAATACACAGATACGCAGTATTTT

D gene: TRBD1
J gene: TRBJ2-5
clone size: .
V gene: TRBV24-1
CDR3 protein: CATSTGRETQYF
CDR3 DNA: TGTGCCACCTCGACAGGGAGAGAGACCCAGTACTTC

D gene: .
J gene: TRBJ2-1
clone size: .
V gene: TRBV28
CDR3 protein: CASSSQGRQFF
CDR3 DNA: TGTGCCAGCAGCTCCCAGGGTCGCCAGTTCTTC

D gene: .
J gene: TRBJ2-7
clone size: .
V gene: TRBV6-5
CDR3 protein: CASSYSAGNYEQYF
CDR3 DNA: TGTGCCAGCAGTTACTCGGCGGGAAACTACGAGCAGTACTTC

D gene: .
J gene: TRBJ2-7
clone size: .
V gene: TRBV5-1
CDR3 protein: CASSPGGAQDYEQYF
CDR3 DNA: TGCGCCAGCAGCCCCGGTGGAGCCCAAGACTACGAGCAGTACTTC

D gene: .
J gene: TRBJ2-3
clone size: .
V gene: TRBV2
CDR3 protein: CASTRDRNTDTQYF
CDR3 DNA: TGTGCCAGTACCCGGGATAGAAACACAGATACGCAGTATTTT

D gene: .
J gene: TRBJ1-5
clone size: .
V gene: TRBV7-2
CDR3 protein: CASSLVSGNQPQHF
CDR3 DNA: TGTGCCAGCAGCTTAGTATCAGGGAATCAGCCCCAGCATTTT

D gene: .
J gene: TRBJ2-3
clone size: .
V gene: TRBV27
CDR3 protein: CASSSIASGTDTQYF
CDR3 DNA: TGTGCCAGCAGTTCTATAGCGTCGGGCACAGATACGCAGTATTTT

D gene: TRBD1
J gene: TRBJ2-2
clone size: once
V gene: TRBV6-5
CDR3 protein: CASPTGANTGELFF
CDR3 DNA: TGTGCCAGTCCGACAGGGGCGAACACCGGGGAGCTGTTTTTT

D gene: .
J gene: TRBJ2-1
clone size: .
V gene: TRBV5-1
CDR3 protein: CASRELLGPENEQFF
CDR3 DNA: TGCGCCAGCAGGGAGCTACTAGGTCCGGAGAATGAGCAGTTCTTC

D gene: TRBD2
J gene: TRBJ2-1
clone size: .
V gene: TRBV10-2
CDR3 protein: CASGNRGLGRNNEQFF
CDR3 DNA: TGCGCCAGCGGCAACCGGGGACTAGGGAGGAACAATGAGCAGTTCTTC

D gene: TRBD2
J gene: TRBJ2-1
clone size: .
V gene: TRBV3-1/TRBV3-2
CDR3 protein: CASSQEGLLGDEQFF
CDR3 DNA: TGTGCCAGCAGCCAAGAGGGACTATTGGGGGATGAGCAGTTCTTC

D gene: .
J gene: TRBJ1-1
clone size: .
V gene: TRBV12-3/TRBV12-4
CDR3 protein: CATPRRGGTEAFF
CDR3 DNA: TGTGCCACCCCAAGGCGAGGGGGAACTGAAGCTTTCTTT

D gene: .
J gene: TRBJ1-1
clone size: .
V gene: TRBV27
CDR3 protein: CASRPSGVGNTEAFF
CDR3 DNA: TGTGCCAGCAGACCCTCAGGGGTCGGTAACACTGAAGCTTTCTTT

D gene: .
J gene: TRBJ2-7
clone size: once
V gene: TRBV6-1
CDR3 protein: CASSEPGLMHEQYF
CDR3 DNA: TGTGCCAGCAGTGAACCAGGGCTCATGCACGAGCAGTACTTC

D gene: TRBD1
J gene: TRBJ1-1
clone size: few
V gene: TRBV7-2
CDR3 protein: CASSFYGQGGIEAFF
CDR3 DNA: TGTGCCAGCAGCTTTTACGGACAGGGAGGAATTGAAGCTTTCTTT

D gene: TRBD1
J gene: TRBJ1-2
clone size: .
V gene: TRBV28
CDR3 protein: CASFSTGGSGYTF
CDR3 DNA: TGTGCCAGCTTTAGTACAGGGGGCAGTGGCTACACCTTC

D gene: .
J gene: TRBJ1-2
clone size: few
V gene: TRBV5-4
CDR3 protein: CASSLEAGNYGYTF
CDR3 DNA: TGTGCCAGCAGCTTGGAAGCAGGGAACTATGGCTACACCTTC

D gene: TRBD2
J gene: TRBJ2-2
clone size: .
V gene: TRBV3-1/TRBV3-2
CDR3 protein: CASKTNGAGVGVSEELFF
CDR3 DNA: TGTGCCAGCAAGACAAACGGGGCGGGAGTGGGGGTCAGTGAGGAGCTGTTTTTT

D gene: TRBD1
J gene: TRBJ2-1
clone size: .
V gene: TRBV10-2
CDR3 protein: CASSLSTGANSYNEQFF
CDR3 DNA: TGCGCCAGCAGCCTTTCTACAGGGGCAAACTCCTACAATGAGCAGTTCTTC

D gene: TRBD2
J gene: TRBJ2-3
clone size: .
V gene: TRBV7-2
CDR3 protein: CASSHRPGGLGDTQYF
CDR3 DNA: TGTGCCAGCAGCCATCGTCCGGGAGGGCTGGGAGATACGCAGTATTTT

D gene: .
J gene: TRBJ1-1
clone size: .
V gene: TRBV7-3
CDR3 protein: CASSLTGGAEAFF
CDR3 DNA: TGTGCCAGCAGCTTAACGGGGGGGGCTGAAGCTTTCTTT

D gene: TRBD2
J gene: TRBJ2-7
clone size: .
V gene: TRBV28
CDR3 protein: CASGVGGRARAEEQYF
CDR3 DNA: TGTGCCAGCGGTGTTGGCGGGAGGGCCCGGGCAGAGGAGCAGTACTTC

D gene: TRBD1
J gene: TRBJ1-2
clone size: .
V gene: TRBV3-1/TRBV3-2
CDR3 protein: CASSPGTAFNYGYTF
CDR3 DNA: TGTGCCAGCAGCCCCGGGACAGCCTTCAACTATGGCTACACCTTC

D gene: .
J gene: TRBJ1-1
clone size: .
V gene: TRBV29-1
CDR3 protein: CSVSEGWNTEAFF
CDR3 DNA: TGCAGCGTTAGCGAGGGATGGAACACTGAAGCTTTCTTT

D gene: .
J gene: TRBJ2-4
clone size: few
V gene: TRBV25-1
CDR3 protein: CASSATGYIQYF
CDR3 DNA: TGTGCCAGCAGCGCCACAGGGTACATTCAGTACTTC

D gene: .
J gene: TRBJ2-3
clone size: .
V gene: TRBV19
CDR3 protein: CASSSMTDYSTDTQYF
CDR3 DNA: TGTGCCAGTAGTTCCATGACCGACTATAGTACAGATACGCAGTATTTT

D gene: .
J gene: TRBJ1-2
clone size: .
V gene: TRBV29-1
CDR3 protein: CSVHLTGTDGYTF
CDR3 DNA: TGCAGCGTCCACCTTACAGGGACCGATGGCTACACCTTC

D gene: TRBD1
J gene: TRBJ2-5
clone size: .
V gene: TRBV27
CDR3 protein: CASSPLPGQGRETQYF
CDR3 DNA: TGTGCCAGCAGCCCCCTCCCGGGACAGGGGAGAGAGACCCAGTACTTC

D gene: TRBD2
J gene: TRBJ2-1
clone size: .
V gene: TRBV19
CDR3 protein: CASSIELAGGPSSYNEQFF
CDR3 DNA: TGTGCCAGTAGTATTGAACTAGCGGGAGGACCTAGCTCCTACAATGAGCAGTTCTTC

D gene: .
J gene: TRBJ2-7
clone size: .
V gene: TRBV3-1/TRBV3-2
CDR3 protein: CASSRTAGAEQYF
CDR3 DNA: TGTGCCAGCAGCCGAACAGCAGGGGCCGAGCAGTACTTC

D gene: .
J gene: TRBJ2-2
clone size: .
V gene: TRBV19
CDR3 protein: CATQDIDTGELFF
CDR3 DNA: TGTGCCACCCAGGATATCGACACCGGGGAGCTGTTTTTT

D gene: TRBD2
J gene: TRBJ2-7
clone size: .
V gene: TRBV6-2/TRBV6-3
CDR3 protein: CASSYGGGSAGDHEQYF
CDR3 DNA: TGTGCCAGCAGTTATGGGGGGGGTAGCGCGGGAGATCACGAGCAGTACTTC

D gene: .
J gene: TRBJ1-1
clone size: once
V gene: TRBV5-1
CDR3 protein: CASSTHRVNTEAFF
CDR3 DNA: TGCGCCAGCAGCACCCATCGGGTGAACACTGAAGCTTTCTTT

D gene: TRBD1
J gene: TRBJ1-2
clone size: .
V gene: TRBV6-5
CDR3 protein: CASSYGQVLDYGYTF
CDR3 DNA: TGTGCCAGCAGCTACGGACAGGTTCTTGACTATGGCTACACCTTC

D gene: TRBD1
J gene: TRBJ2-3
clone size: .
V gene: TRBV30
CDR3 protein: CAGQGAGGTDTQYF
CDR3 DNA: TGTGCCGGACAGGGGGCGGGAGGCACAGATACGCAGTATTTT

D gene: .
J gene: TRBJ1-5
clone size: many
V gene: TRBV2
CDR3 protein: CASSQGPNQPQHF
CDR3 DNA: TGTGCCAGCAGTCAGGGGCCCAATCAGCCCCAGCATTTT